Detailed here is one TCR beta chain. This record comes from a study of blood T cell repertoires in COVID-19. Whole-study context: Both acute and convalescent COVID-19 samples were obtained from the United States, Italy and Spain. Sources were T cells, B-cell-depleted T cells, or PBMCs; the material itself was cDNA or gDNA.

Profiling relied on immunoSEQ multiplex PCR, and the TCRdb table lists in-frame clones only, not all of them. The table lists 85,000 to 90,000 clones, about 83% of them singletons. Sequencing was done on a sample of peripheral blood. This clonotype was sampled from a human donor in a cohort sampled during active COVID-19.

DNA for the CDR3: TGTGCCAGCAGCAGAGGATCGGGGGAGACCCAGTACTTC. Encoded protein: CASSRGSGETQYF. This chain uses TRBV11-2 with TRBJ2-5, with D perhaps matching TRBD2 (5 bases). From germline, CDR1 is SGHAT and CDR2 FQNNGV. V lost 5 bases and J lost 5, with 12 bases in between. The CDR3 runs to 13 residues.